This entry lists 19 T cell receptor beta chains sequenced from one sample in a study of T-cell memory formation after mild COVID-19. TCRdb itself ran the 5' RACE reads through MiXCR, one entry per CDR3 protein. Here the sample spans roughly 340,000 distinct CDR3 sequences, about 15% being singletons. Input material: PBMCs or a T cell subset sorted from them (not recorded which). The source is a young man who had mild COVID-19 (a few samples of this study predate the infection). Cell type and time point are not known.

This sequence joins TRBV27 and TRBJ1-5, with D possibly TRBD1 on 6 matching bases. Deletions cut 5 bases from V and 1 base from J, with 12 bases between. CDR1 MNHEY and CDR2 SMNVEV come from the germline V gene (reference sequence). The CDR3 contains 15 residues. CDR3 sequence: CASSARRGSNQPQHF. CDR3 DNA: TGTGCCAGCAGTGCTCGAAGGGGGAGCAATCAGCCCCAGCATTTT.

This clonotype was seen a few times. The chain is built from TRBV9 and TRBJ2-1; TRBD2 matches 8 bases. The CDR3 is 17 residues long. Germline V lookup: CDR1 SGDLS, CDR2 YYNGEE. After removal of 0 bases from V and 8 bases from J, the junction contained 13 bases not matched to a gene. CDR3 DNA sequence: TGTGCCAGCAGCGTAGCCCCGAAGAGCGGGGGTACTCATGAGCAGTTCTTC. Translated: CASSVAPKSGGTHEQFF.

Ten or more counts support this clonotype. This rearrangement joins TRBV7-3 to TRBJ2-1; D gene uncertain. V lost 0 bases to trimming and J lost 10 bases, with 7 bases between them. This CDR3 is built from 12 residues. Germline V CDR1 and CDR2: SGHTA, FQGTGA. The CDR3 nucleotides read TGTGCCAGCAGCTTAACGGAAGGGGAGCAGTTCTTC. Translating gives CASSLTEGEQFF.

The chain has TRBV5-6 and TRBJ1-2; 7 bases are a match to TRBD1. CDR1 and CDR2 (germline): SGHDT, YYEEEE. This CDR3 contains 18 residues. The ends lost 1 base at V and 1 base at J; junction bases unmatched: 13. CDR3 loop: CASSLTVYRGEGNYGYTF. CDR3 sequence (DNA): TGTGCCAGCAGCTTGACCGTGTACAGGGGAGAAGGTAACTATGGCTACACCTTC.

This chain connects TRBV20-1 to TRBJ2-6; D not resolved. Germline CDR1 is DFQATT and CDR2 is SNEGSKA (reference sequence). Trimming took 3 bases from V and 2 from J, leaving 11 bases between them. The CDR3 runs to 15 residues. CDR3 protein: CSARADLTGANVLTF. CDR3 bases: TGCAGTGCTAGGGCGGACCTCACTGGGGCCAACGTCCTGACTTTC.

In this sample, this clonotype turned up a few times. The chain uses TRBV6-5 and TRBJ1-5, with TRBD1 matching over 10 bases. Germline values: CDR1 MNHEY, CDR2 SVGAGI. This CDR3 has 14 residues. J lost 6 bases, V lost 10 bases, and 9 bases had no gene match. This CDR3 reads CATSWGTGAQPQHF. The DNA of the CDR3 is TGTGCCACCTCGTGGGGGACAGGGGCTCAGCCCCAGCATTTT.

This clonotype was found a few times. The chain is built from TRBV20-1 and TRBJ1-2; D not certain. CDR3 length: 14 amino acids. CDR1 DFQATT and CDR2 SNEGSKA come from the germline V gene (reference sequence). V lost 0 bases, J lost 0 bases, and 8 bases lay in between. The CDR3: CSARDIQSNYGYTF. The DNA for the CDR3 is TGCAGTGCTAGAGATATACAGTCTAACTATGGCTACACCTTC.

This clonotype was detected a few times. The chain is built from TRBV2 and TRBJ2-3; D may be TRBD2 (5 bases). Per germline, CDR1 SNHLY and CDR2 FYNNEI. V was cut by 4 bases and J by 8 bases, with 16 bases left in between. The CDR3 runs to 14 residues. CDR3 DNA: TGTGCCAGCAGTGTGGACTGGTCCATGGGTACGCAGTATTTT. Its protein product is CASSVDWSMGTQYF.

This clonotype was seen more than once but under ten times. This rearrangement joins TRBV25-1 to TRBJ1-1, with D uncertain. V lost 4 bases and J lost 3, with 6 bases in between. CDR1 and CDR2 from the germline V gene are MGHDK and SYGVNS. The CDR3 loop spans 12 amino acids. The CDR3, as DNA: TGTGCCAGCAGTGGTCGGGACACTGAAGCTTTCTTT. Translation: CASSGRDTEAFF.

A single count supports this clonotype. The chain joins TRBV2 to TRBJ2-7; the match to TRBD2 covers 9 bases. The ends lost 4 bases at V and 0 bases at J; junction bases unmatched: 4. Germline values: CDR1 SNHLY, CDR2 FYNNEI. This CDR3 has 15 amino acids. The CDR3: CASSAGTSFSYEQYV. The CDR3 coding sequence is TGTGCCAGCAGTGCTGGGACTAGCTTCTCCTACGAGCAGTACGTC.

Many counts were recorded for this clonotype. This chain uses TRBV7-2 with TRBJ2-1; D remains unclear. The CDR3 covers 11 residues. With 6 bases removed from V and 2 bases from J, the gap between germline ends came to 2 bases. Germline CDR1 is SGHTA and CDR2 is FQGNSA. In nucleotides, the CDR3 is TGTGCCAGCAGGACCTACAATGAGCAGTTCTTC. Translation: CASRTYNEQFF.

This clonotype appeared a few times. The chain carries TRBV5-1 and TRBJ2-7; D gene uncertain. The V end was cut by 1 base, the J end by 5 bases, with 10 bases between. Germline CDR1 reads SGHRS; CDR2 reads YFSETQ. The CDR3 sequence is 13 residues long. Here the CDR3 DNA reads TGCGCCAGCAGCTTGAACAGAAGGAACGAGCAGTACTTC. Its translation is CASSLNRRNEQYF.

This clonotype was found many times. The chain carries TRBV7-2 and TRBJ1-2; 9 nucleotides agree with TRBD1. CDR3 length: 15 residues. With V trimmed by 4 bases and J by 8 bases, 11 bases remained unmatched. Germline lookup yields CDR1 SGHTA and CDR2 FQGNSA. The CDR3 sequence is CASSWPPGQGRGYTF. CDR3 nucleotide sequence: TGTGCCAGCAGCTGGCCGCCGGGACAGGGCCGCGGCTACACCTTC.

This clonotype was seen a few times. This sequence joins TRBV20-1 and TRBJ2-5, with D possibly being TRBD1 or TRBD2 (5 bases each). This CDR3 has 15 amino acids. Germline V CDR1 and CDR2: DFQATT, SNEGSKA (reference sequence). With 1 base removed from V and 1 base from J, the gap between germline ends came to 13 bases. The DNA of the CDR3 is TGCAGTGCTAGAGGGGGGATTAGGAGCCAAGAGACCCAGTACTTC. The encoded protein is CSARGGIRSQETQYF.

The chain is built from TRBV28 and TRBJ1-2; TRBD1 matches at 8 bases. Germline V gene sequence: CDR1 MDHEN, CDR2 SYDVKM. V was pared by 3 bases and J by 4 bases, with 7 bases of the junction left unmatched. The CDR3 consists of 15 residues. CDR3 sequence: CASSLTGAQVYGYTF. The CDR3 bases are TGTGCCAGCAGTTTGACAGGGGCACAGGTCTATGGCTACACCTTC.

CDR3 region: CASSPGLDVEQFF. In DNA form, the CDR3 reads TGCGCCAGCAGCCCGGGACTAGATGTTGAGCAGTTCTTC. The chain recombines TRBV5-1 with TRBJ2-1; 8 bases map to TRBD2. Germline trimming cut 4 bases from V and 9 bases from J; bases unmatched to any gene: 6. The germline V gene encodes CDR1 SGHRS and CDR2 YFSETQ. The CDR3 contains 13 residues.

This clonotype was seen only a few times. This chain's CDR3 is CASSSLHPTGELFF. As DNA, the CDR3 is TGTGCCAGCAGCTCTCTTCACCCCACCGGGGAGCTGTTTTTT. The rearrangement links TRBV5-5 to TRBJ2-2; D is uncertain. Trimming stripped 3 bases from V and 4 bases from J, with 10 bases between. Germline lookup yields CDR1 SGHKS and CDR2 YYEKEE (reference sequence). The CDR3 loop spans 14 amino acids.

V is TRBV20-1 and J is TRBJ1-5; TRBD1 agrees at 8 bases. V lost 3 bases to trimming and J lost 1 base; unmatched junction nucleotides: 5. The CDR3 runs to 15 residues. Germline loops: CDR1 DFQATT, CDR2 SNEGSKA (reference sequence). CDR3 DNA: TGCAGTGCTAGCGGACAGGGCCGGAGCAATCAGCCCCAGCATTTT. This gives the protein CSASGQGRSNQPQHF.

The chain employs TRBV11-2 and TRBJ2-2; D is ambiguous. Germline-derived CDR1 and CDR2 are SGHAT and FQNNGV. Trimming removed 5 bases at V and 1 base at J, with 8 bases between. The CDR3 is 14 residues long. CDR3 nucleotide sequence: TGTGCCAGCAGCCGATATGAGAACACCGGGGAGCTGTTTTTT. This codes for CASSRYENTGELFF.